The 9 T cell receptor beta chains below come from one sample, sequenced in a study of T cells in Graves' hyperthyroidism and ophthalmopathy. TCR beta CDR3 regions were amplified from RNA. A set of HTBI primers served as the primers for a first-round RT-PCR of the TCR CDR3. In TCRdb, the multiplex PCR reads were re-called with MiXCR into one record per CDR3 protein. The sample includes over 300,000 distinct CDR3 sequences, around 14% seen only once; the top ten take approximately 11%. The sample comprised blood. The source is a woman aged 55 to 70 with Graves' hyperthyroidism.

The chain couples TRBV28 to TRBJ2-1; 8 nucleotides line up with TRBD2. Germline CDR1 and CDR2: MDHEN and SYDVKM. CDR3 length: 14 residues. With 5 bases clipped from V and 3 bases from J, the junction kept 3 bases outside the gene matches. CDR3 protein: CASSAGGDYNEQFF. CDR3 DNA sequence: TGTGCCAGCAGTGCGGGAGGTGACTACAATGAGCAGTTCTTC.

The chain couples TRBV4-2 to TRBJ2-1; 10 bases line up with TRBD2. The ends lost 0 bases at V and 8 bases at J; junction bases unmatched: 10. In germline, CDR1 is LGHNA, CDR2 YNFKEQ. The CDR3 length is 17 residues. CDR3 DNA sequence: TGTGCCAGCAGCCAAGAAATGGGGCTAGCGGGAGTTGATGAGCAGTTCTTC. Residues: CASSQEMGLAGVDEQFF.

The chain employs TRBV4-1 and TRBJ1-5; TRBD1 matches 8 bases. The CDR3 runs to 15 residues. The V gene end was trimmed by 3 bases and the J gene end by 4 bases; junction bases not matched to a gene: 5. In germline, CDR1 is MGHRA, CDR2 YSYEKL. This chain's CDR3 is CASSHGQGGNQPQHF. Written as DNA, the CDR3 is TGCGCCAGCAGCCACGGACAGGGCGGAAATCAGCCCCAGCATTTT.

This chain links TRBV18 with TRBJ2-6; weak D call: TRBD2 (5 bases). This CDR3 is 15 amino acids long. Germline CDR1 reads KGHSH; CDR2 reads LQKENI. V lost 6 bases and J lost 0, with 9 bases in between. The CDR3 DNA is TGTGCCAGCTCCGCGGGCCTCTCTGGGGCCAACGTCCTGACTTTC. Encoded protein: CASSAGLSGANVLTF.

This clonotype was picked up many times. The V call is TRBV28, the J call TRBJ2-7, with a tentative D call TRBD2 (5 bases). V was pared by 5 bases and J by 10 bases, with 15 bases between. In germline, CDR1 is MDHEN, CDR2 SYDVKM. The CDR3 consists of 12 residues. The CDR3 nucleotides read TGTGCCAGCAGTCTAGCCCAGACGGGACAGTACTTC. Protein: CASSLAQTGQYF.

Worth noting for this clonotype: A much larger clone sits a single nucleotide away, making a read error possible. The chain has TRBV18 and TRBJ1-3; D uncertain. Germline CDR1 reads KGHSH; CDR2 reads LQKENI. The CDR3 contains 13 residues. V was pared by 4 bases and J by 8 bases, with 12 bases between. CDR3 in DNA: TGTGCCAGCTCACGCCGGGGAGGAGACACCATATATTTT. Protein product: CASSRRGGDTIYF.

This clonotype appeared a few times. The chain joins TRBV7-2 to TRBJ2-2; D is possibly TRBD2 (7 bases). This CDR3 contains 16 residues. V shed 1 base and J shed 5 bases, with 14 bases lying between them. From germline, CDR1 is SGHTA and CDR2 FQGNSA. CDR3 region: CASSLVRRGGTGELFF. The CDR3 DNA follows: TGTGCCAGCAGCTTAGTGCGGAGGGGGGGTACCGGGGAGCTGTTTTTT.

This clonotype was detected a few times. V is TRBV3-1 and J is TRBJ2-1; D is unresolved. The CDR3 runs to 11 residues. V lost 8 bases and J lost 4, with 6 bases in between. Looked up from germline, CDR1 is LGHDT and CDR2 is YNNKEL (reference sequence). CDR3 residues: CASRMYNEQFF. CDR3 coding DNA: TGTGCCAGCCGAATGTACAATGAGCAGTTCTTC.

The CDR3 region is CASGSSPSTYEQYF. CDR3 coding DNA: TGTGCTAGTGGTTCGTCTCCTAGTACCTACGAGCAGTACTTC. The chain carries TRBV12-5 and TRBJ2-7; D not resolved. Looked up from germline, CDR1 is LGHNT and CDR2 is FRNRAP. The CDR3 is 14 amino acids. With 4 bases removed from V and 2 bases from J, the gap between germline ends came to 12 bases.